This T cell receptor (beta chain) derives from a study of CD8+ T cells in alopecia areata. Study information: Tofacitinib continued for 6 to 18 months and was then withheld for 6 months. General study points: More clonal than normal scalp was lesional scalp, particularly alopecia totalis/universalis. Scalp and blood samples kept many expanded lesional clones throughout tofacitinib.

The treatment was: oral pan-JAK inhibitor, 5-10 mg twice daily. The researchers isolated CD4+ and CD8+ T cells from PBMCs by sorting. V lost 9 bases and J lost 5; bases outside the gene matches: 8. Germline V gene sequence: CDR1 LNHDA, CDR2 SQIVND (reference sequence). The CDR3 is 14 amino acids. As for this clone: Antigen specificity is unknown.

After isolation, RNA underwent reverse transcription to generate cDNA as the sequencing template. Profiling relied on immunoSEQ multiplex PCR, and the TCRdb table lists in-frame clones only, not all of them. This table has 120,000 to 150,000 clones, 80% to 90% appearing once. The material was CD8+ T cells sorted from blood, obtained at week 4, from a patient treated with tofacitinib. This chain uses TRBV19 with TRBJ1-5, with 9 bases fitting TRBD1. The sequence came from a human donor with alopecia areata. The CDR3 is CASEWGQGYQPQHF. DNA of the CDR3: TGTGCCAGCGAATGGGGACAGGGATATCAGCCCCAGCATTTT.